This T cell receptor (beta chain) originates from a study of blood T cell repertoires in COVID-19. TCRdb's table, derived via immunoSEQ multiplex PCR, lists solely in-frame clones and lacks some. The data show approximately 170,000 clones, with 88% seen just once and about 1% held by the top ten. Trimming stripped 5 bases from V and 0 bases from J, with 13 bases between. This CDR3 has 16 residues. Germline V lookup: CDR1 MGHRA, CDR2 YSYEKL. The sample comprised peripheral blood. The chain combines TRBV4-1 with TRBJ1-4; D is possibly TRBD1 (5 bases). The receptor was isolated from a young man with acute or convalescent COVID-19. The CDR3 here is CASSASGGATNEKLFF. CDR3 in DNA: TGCGCCAGCAGCGCGTCTGGAGGGGCAACTAATGAAAAACTGTTTTTT.